The 13 T cell receptor beta chains presented below share a single source sample, sequenced in a study of blood T cell repertoires in COVID-19. Profiled with immunoSEQ multiplex PCR; TCRdb holds only in-frame clones, not every one. The top ten clones hold less than 2% of a sample with approximately 100,000 clones, roughly 85% of them seen once. The sample consisted of peripheral blood. Receptors were obtained from a woman aged 70 to 79 with active or convalescent COVID-19.

This clone was seen just once. The CDR3: CASSFQVGGRRGYTF. As DNA, the CDR3 is TGTGCCAGCAGTTTTCAAGTAGGGGGCCGGAGGGGCTACACCTTC. V usage is TRBV28 and J usage is TRBJ1-2; 7 bases line up with TRBD1. Germline lookup yields CDR1 MDHEN and CDR2 SYDVKM. The CDR3 covers 15 residues. Trimming took 3 bases from V and 8 from J; bases not matched to a gene: 12.

The chain employs TRBV28 and TRBJ1-4; no clear D. In germline, CDR1 is MDHEN, CDR2 SYDVKM. The CDR3 is made up of 15 amino acids. V lost 4 bases, J lost 0 bases, and 9 bases lay in between. DNA of the CDR3: TGTGCCAGCAGTTCTAAAGATGCAACTAATGAAAAACTGTTTTTT. Amino acid sequence: CASSSKDATNEKLFF. Complete variable domain (other parts from reference TRBV28 and TRBJ1-4): DVKVTQSSRYLVKRTGEKVFLECVQDMDHENMFWYRQDPGLGLRLIYFSYDVKMKEKGDIPEGYSVSREKKERFSLILESASTNQTSMYLCASSSKDATNEKLFFGSGTQLSVL.

J is TRBJ2-1 and V is TRBV5-4; TRBD2 matches 9 bases. This CDR3 is built from 18 residues. The junction had 11 bases not matched to a gene; V was cut back by 0 bases and J by 4 bases. From germline, CDR1 is SGHNT and CDR2 YYREEE (reference sequence). CDR3 nucleotide sequence: TGTGCCAGCAGCTTGGGGTCCCCACTTGCGGGGGGGTACAATGAGCAGTTCTTC. Translation gives CASSLGSPLAGGYNEQFF.

In this sample, this clone turned up once. This chain joins TRBV4-3 and TRBJ1-4, with TRBD1 as a possible D gene (6 bases). The CDR3 loop spans 16 amino acids. Trimming pared 0 bases from V and 6 bases from J, leaving 14 bases between. Germline V gives CDR1 LGHNA, CDR2 YSLEER. The CDR3 is CASSQDRSRGDEKLFF. CDR3 DNA sequence: TGCGCCAGCAGCCAAGATAGATCCAGGGGTGATGAAAAACTGTTTTTT.

This sequence joins TRBV28 and TRBJ2-4; possible D gene TRBD1, 6 bases. The CDR3 is made up of 18 amino acids. Germline values: CDR1 MDHEN, CDR2 SYDVKM. Trimming shortened V by 4 bases and J by 0 bases, and 19 bases separated the two germline ends. The CDR3 loop reads CASSSDRRMRGAKNIQYF. The DNA of the CDR3 is TGTGCCAGCAGTTCAGACAGGAGAATGCGAGGAGCCAAAAACATTCAGTACTTC.

The chain has TRBV5-1 and TRBJ2-6; D remains unclear. This CDR3 is built from 17 residues. V shed 0 bases and J shed 2 bases, with 12 bases lying between them. The germline gives CDR1 SGHRS, CDR2 YFSETQ. The chain's CDR3 is CASSLAPLGTGANVLTF. The CDR3 nucleotides read TGCGCCAGCAGCTTGGCCCCGCTAGGTACTGGGGCCAACGTCCTGACTTTC.

The chain recombines TRBV30 with TRBJ2-4; no clear D. The CDR3 loop spans 14 amino acids. The germline V and J ends were trimmed by 4 bases and 1 base, with 11 bases remaining between them. CDR1 GTSNPN and CDR2 SVGIG come from the germline V gene (reference sequence). This CDR3 is CAWTHSSAKNIQYF. The DNA of the CDR3 is TGTGCCTGGACCCACAGCTCGGCCAAAAACATTCAGTACTTC.

The chain has TRBV25-1 and TRBJ1-2, with D perhaps TRBD1 (6 bases). Trimming pared 1 base from V and 4 bases from J, leaving 10 bases between. The CDR3 consists of 14 residues. Germline CDR1 MGHDK, CDR2 SYGVNS. CDR3 DNA: TGTGCCAGCAGTGAATGGCAGGACAGCTATGGCTACACCTTC. Translation gives CASSEWQDSYGYTF.

The rearrangement uses TRBV13 and TRBJ1-3; D possibly corresponds to TRBD1 (5 bases). Germline CDR1 and CDR2: PRHDT and FYEKMQ (reference sequence). V lost 7 bases, J lost 1 base, and 14 bases lay in between. The CDR3 has 15 amino acids. The CDR3: CASIRGGSSGNTIYF. CDR3 DNA sequence: TGTGCCAGCATCCGGGGGGGTTCATCTGGAAACACCATATATTTT.

The J gene is TRBJ1-1, the V gene TRBV6-6; D gene ambiguous. The CDR3 spans 15 residues. The germline gives CDR1 MNHNY, CDR2 SVGAGI (reference sequence). The V end was cut by 2 bases, the J end by 1 base, with 11 bases between. The CDR3 DNA is TGTGCCAGCAGTTACCCTGGACGGGAGAACACTGAAGCTTTCTTT. Translation gives CASSYPGRENTEAFF.

This rearrangement joins TRBV7-8 to TRBJ1-1; D may be TRBD1 (5 bases). Germline assignment: CDR1 SGHVS and CDR2 FQNEAQ. The CDR3 extends over 14 amino acids. Trimming shortened V by 10 bases and J by 0 bases, and 15 bases separated the two germline ends. The CDR3 region is CATGGELLNTEAFF. The DNA of the CDR3 is TGTGCCACGGGAGGGGAACTATTGAACACTGAAGCTTTCTTT.

The V call is TRBV12-3 or TRBV12-4, the J call TRBJ1-2, with D hard to call. Trimming cost V 6 bases and J 3 bases, with 11 bases left between them. The CDR3 totals 13 residues. CDR3 nucleotide sequence: TGTGCCAGCAGCTTCCTCGGGGACTATGGCTACACCTTC. Protein: CASSFLGDYGYTF.

The chain recombines TRBV15 with TRBJ2-2; possible D gene TRBD2, 6 bases. V lost 8 bases and J 3 bases, leaving 13 bases between the germline ends. The CDR3 contains 14 residues. Germline assignment: CDR1 LNHNV and CDR2 YYDKDF (reference sequence). CDR3 coding DNA: TGTGCCACCCGGGACTCAGATTACACCGGGGAGCTGTTTTTT. Amino acids: CATRDSDYTGELFF.